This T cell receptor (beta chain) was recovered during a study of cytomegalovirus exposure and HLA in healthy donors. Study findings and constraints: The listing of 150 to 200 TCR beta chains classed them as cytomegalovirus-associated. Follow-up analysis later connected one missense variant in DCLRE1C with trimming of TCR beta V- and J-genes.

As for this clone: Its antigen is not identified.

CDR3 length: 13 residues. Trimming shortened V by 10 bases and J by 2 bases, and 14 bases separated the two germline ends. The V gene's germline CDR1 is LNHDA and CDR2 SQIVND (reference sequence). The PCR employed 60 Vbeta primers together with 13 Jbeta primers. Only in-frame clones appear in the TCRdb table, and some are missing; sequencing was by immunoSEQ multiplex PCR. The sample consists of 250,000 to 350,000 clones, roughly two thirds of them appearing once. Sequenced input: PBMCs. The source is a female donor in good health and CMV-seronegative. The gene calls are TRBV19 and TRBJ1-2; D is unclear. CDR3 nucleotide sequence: TGTGCCACCCAATCTTCCAGGAACTATGGCTACACCTTC. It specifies CATQSSRNYGYTF. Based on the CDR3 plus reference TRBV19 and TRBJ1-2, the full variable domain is DGGITQSPKYLFRKEGQNVTLSCEQNLNHDAMYWYRQDPGQGLRLIYYSQIVNDFQKGDIAEGYSVSREKKESFPLTVTSAQKNPTAFYLCATQSSRNYGYTFGSGTRLTVV.